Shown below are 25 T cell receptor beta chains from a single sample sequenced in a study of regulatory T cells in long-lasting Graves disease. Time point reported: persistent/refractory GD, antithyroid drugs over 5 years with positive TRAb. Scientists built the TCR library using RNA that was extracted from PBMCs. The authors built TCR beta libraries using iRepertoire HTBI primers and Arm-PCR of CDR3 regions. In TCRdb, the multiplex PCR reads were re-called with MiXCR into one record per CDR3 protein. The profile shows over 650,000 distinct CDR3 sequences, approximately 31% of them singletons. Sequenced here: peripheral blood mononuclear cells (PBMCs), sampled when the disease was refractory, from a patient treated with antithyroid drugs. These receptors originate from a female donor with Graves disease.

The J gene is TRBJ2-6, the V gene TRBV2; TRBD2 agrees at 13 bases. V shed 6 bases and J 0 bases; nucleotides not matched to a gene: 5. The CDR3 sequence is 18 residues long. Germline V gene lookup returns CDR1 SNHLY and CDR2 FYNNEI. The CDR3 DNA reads TGTGCCAGCAGCCCCCGGACTAGCGGGAGCTCTGGGGCCAACGTCCTGACTTTC. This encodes CASSPRTSGSSGANVLTF.

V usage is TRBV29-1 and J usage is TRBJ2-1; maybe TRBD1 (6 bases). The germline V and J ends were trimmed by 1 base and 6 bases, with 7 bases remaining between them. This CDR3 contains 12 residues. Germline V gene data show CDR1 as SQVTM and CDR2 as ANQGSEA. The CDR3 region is CSVEGTVNEQFF. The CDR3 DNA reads TGCAGCGTTGAAGGGACAGTCAATGAGCAGTTCTTC.

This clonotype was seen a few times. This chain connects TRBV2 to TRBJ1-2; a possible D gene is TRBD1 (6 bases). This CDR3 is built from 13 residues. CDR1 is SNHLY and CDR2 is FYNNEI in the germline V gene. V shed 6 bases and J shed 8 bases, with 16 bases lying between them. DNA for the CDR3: TGTGCCAGCAGGACGGACAGACCGAGGGGCTACACCTTC. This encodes CASRTDRPRGYTF.

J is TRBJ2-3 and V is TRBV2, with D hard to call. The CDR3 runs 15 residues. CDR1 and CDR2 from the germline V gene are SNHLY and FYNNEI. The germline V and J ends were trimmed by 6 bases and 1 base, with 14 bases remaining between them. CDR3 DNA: TGTGCCAGCAGCCTCGACCAGGTTGGCACAGATACGCAGTATTTT. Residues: CASSLDQVGTDTQYF.

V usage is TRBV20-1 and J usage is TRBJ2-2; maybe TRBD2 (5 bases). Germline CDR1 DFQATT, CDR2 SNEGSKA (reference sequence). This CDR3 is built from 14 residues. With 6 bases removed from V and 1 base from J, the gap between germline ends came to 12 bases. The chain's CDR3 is CSARLLGNTGELFF. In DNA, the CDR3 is TGCAGTGCCCGTTTACTAGGGAACACCGGGGAGCTGTTTTTT.

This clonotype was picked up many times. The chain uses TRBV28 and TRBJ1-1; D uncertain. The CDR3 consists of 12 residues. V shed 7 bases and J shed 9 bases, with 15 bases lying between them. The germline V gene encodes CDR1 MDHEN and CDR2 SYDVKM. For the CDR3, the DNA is TGTGCCAGCAATATTGGGGAGATTCAAGCTTTCTTT. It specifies CASNIGEIQAFF.

This CDR3 is CASSQRVAGLFYEQYF. CDR3 bases: TGTGCCAGCAGCCAAAGGGTTGCGGGACTATTCTACGAGCAGTACTTC. The chain employs TRBV3-1 and TRBJ2-7; TRBD2 aligns across 7 bases. Germline V lookup: CDR1 LGHDT, CDR2 YNNKEL (reference sequence). V lost 2 bases, J lost 3 bases, and 10 bases stayed unmatched. This CDR3 spans 16 amino acids.

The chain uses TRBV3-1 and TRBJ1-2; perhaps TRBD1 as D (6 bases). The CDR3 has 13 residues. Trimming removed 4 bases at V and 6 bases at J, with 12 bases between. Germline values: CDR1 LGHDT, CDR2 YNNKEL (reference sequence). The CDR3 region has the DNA TGTGCCAGCAGCCGAACCAACAGGGATGGCTACACCTTC. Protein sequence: CASSRTNRDGYTF.

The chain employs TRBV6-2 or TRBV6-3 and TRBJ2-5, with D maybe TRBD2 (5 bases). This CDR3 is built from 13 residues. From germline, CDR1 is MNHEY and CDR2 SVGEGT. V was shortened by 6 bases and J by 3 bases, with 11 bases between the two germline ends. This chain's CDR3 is CASRNPGEETQYF. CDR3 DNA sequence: TGTGCCAGCAGAAACCCCGGGGAAGAGACCCAGTACTTC.

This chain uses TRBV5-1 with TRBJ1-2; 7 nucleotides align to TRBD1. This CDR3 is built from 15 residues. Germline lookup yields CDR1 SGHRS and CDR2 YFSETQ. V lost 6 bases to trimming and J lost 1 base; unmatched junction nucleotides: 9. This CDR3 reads CASNPGTAINYGYTF. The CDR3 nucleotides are TGCGCCAGCAACCCCGGGACAGCGATTAACTATGGCTACACCTTC.

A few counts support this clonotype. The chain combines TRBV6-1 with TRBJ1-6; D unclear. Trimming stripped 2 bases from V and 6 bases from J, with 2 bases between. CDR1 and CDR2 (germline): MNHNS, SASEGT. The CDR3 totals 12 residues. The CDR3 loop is CASSELNSPLHF. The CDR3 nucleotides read TGTGCCAGCAGTGAACTTAATTCACCCCTCCACTTT.

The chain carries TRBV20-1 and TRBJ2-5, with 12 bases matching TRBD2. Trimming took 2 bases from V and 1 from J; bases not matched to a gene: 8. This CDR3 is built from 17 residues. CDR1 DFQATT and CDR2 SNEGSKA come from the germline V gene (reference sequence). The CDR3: CSARTGLAGRCQETQYF. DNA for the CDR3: TGCAGTGCTAGAACCGGACTAGCGGGGAGGTGCCAAGAGACCCAGTACTTC.

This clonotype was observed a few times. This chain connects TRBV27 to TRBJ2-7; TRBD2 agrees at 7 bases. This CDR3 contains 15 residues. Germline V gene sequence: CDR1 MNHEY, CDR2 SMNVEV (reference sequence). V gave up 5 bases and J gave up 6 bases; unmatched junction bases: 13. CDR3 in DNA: TGTGCCAGCAGTCACATGTGGGAGGGCCTGGTCGAGCAGTACTTC. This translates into CASSHMWEGLVEQYF.

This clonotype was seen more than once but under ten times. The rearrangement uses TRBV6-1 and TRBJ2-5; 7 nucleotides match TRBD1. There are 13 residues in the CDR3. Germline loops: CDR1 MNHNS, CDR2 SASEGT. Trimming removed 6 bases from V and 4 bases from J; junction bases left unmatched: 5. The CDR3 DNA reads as TGTGCCAGCAGGGAAAGACAGGGAGAGACCCAGTACTTC. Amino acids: CASRERQGETQYF.

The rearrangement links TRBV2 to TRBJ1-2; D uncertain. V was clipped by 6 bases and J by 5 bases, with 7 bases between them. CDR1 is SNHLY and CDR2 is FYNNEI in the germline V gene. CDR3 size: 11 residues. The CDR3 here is CASSEFYGYTF. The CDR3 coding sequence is TGTGCCAGCAGCGAGTTTTATGGCTACACCTTC.

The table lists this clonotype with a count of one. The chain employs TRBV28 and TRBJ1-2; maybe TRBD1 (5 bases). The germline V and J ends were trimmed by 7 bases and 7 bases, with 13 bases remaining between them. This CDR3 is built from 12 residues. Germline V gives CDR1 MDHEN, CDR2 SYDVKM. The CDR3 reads CASKTQGVGYTF. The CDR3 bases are TGTGCCAGCAAAACTCAGGGAGTTGGCTACACCTTC.

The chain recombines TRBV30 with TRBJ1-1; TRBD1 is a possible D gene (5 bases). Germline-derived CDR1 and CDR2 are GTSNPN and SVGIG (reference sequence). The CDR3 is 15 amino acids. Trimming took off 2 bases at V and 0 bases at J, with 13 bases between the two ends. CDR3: CAWSPLDKMNTEAFF. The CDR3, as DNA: TGTGCCTGGAGTCCACTGGACAAAATGAACACTGAAGCTTTCTTT.

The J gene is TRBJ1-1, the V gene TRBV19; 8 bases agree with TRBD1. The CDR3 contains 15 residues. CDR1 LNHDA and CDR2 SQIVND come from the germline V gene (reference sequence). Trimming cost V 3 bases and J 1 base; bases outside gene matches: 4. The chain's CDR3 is CASSILQGANTEAFF. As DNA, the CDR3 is TGTGCCAGTAGTATCCTCCAGGGGGCGAACACTGAAGCTTTCTTT.

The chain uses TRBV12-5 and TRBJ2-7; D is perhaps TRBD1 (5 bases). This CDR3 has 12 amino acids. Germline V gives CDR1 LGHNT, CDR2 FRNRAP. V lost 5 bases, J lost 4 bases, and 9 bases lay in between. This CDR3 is CASGPTEYEQYF. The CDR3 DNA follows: TGTGCTAGTGGTCCGACAGAGTACGAGCAGTACTTC.

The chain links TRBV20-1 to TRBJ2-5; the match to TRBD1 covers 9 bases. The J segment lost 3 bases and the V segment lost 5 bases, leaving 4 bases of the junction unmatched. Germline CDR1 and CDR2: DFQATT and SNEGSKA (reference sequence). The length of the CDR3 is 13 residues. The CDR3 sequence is CSALRQGEETQYF. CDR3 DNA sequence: TGCAGTGCTCTAAGACAGGGGGAAGAGACCCAGTACTTC.

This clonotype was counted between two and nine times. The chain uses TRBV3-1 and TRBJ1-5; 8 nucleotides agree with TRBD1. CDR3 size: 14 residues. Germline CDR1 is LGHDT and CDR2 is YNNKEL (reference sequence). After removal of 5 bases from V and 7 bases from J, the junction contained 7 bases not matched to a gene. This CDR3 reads CASSYGTGEQPQHF. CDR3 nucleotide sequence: TGTGCCAGCAGCTACGGGACAGGTGAACAGCCCCAGCATTTT.

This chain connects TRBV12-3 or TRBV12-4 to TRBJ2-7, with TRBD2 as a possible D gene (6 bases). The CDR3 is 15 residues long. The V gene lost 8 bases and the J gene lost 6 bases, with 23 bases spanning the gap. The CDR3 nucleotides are TGTGCCAGCGGATTAGGCGGAGGGATGACCGGCGAGCAGTACTTC. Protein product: CASGLGGGMTGEQYF.

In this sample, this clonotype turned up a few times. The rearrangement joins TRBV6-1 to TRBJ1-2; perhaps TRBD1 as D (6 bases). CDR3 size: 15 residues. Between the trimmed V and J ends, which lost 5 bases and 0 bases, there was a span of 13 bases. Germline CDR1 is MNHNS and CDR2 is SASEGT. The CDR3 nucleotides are TGTGCCAGCAGTCGGGACACACAATCTAACTATGGCTACACCTTC. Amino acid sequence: CASSRDTQSNYGYTF.

The chain's CDR3 is CASSYRIERYEQFF. As DNA, the CDR3 is TGTGCCAGCAGTTACCGGATCGAGAGGTATGAGCAGTTCTTC. The rearrangement links TRBV6-2 or TRBV6-3 to TRBJ2-1; D remains unclear. CDR3 length equals 14 residues. Germline assignment: CDR1 MNHEY and CDR2 SVGEGT. Trimming removed 2 bases at V and 8 bases at J, with 13 bases between.

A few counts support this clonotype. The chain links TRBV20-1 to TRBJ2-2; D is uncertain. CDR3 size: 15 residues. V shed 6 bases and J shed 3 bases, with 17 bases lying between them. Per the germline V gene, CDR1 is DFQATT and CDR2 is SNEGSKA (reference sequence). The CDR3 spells CSAWSSLIHTGELFF. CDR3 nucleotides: TGCAGTGCCTGGTCATCACTAATACACACCGGGGAGCTGTTTTTT.